This entry describes one TCR beta chain. This sample stems from a study of T cell changes during pregnancy in multiple sclerosis. The CDR3 runs 19 residues. CDR1 SGHAT and CDR2 FQNNGV come from the germline V gene. With V trimmed by 1 base and J by 0 bases, 10 bases remained unmatched. Using immunoSEQ multiplex PCR, the repertoire was profiled, and TCRdb retains in-frame clones only, with some absent. The repertoire holds approximately 23,000 clones, about 89% seen once, with roughly 0.61% in the top ten. This sequence was found in a female donor in good health, enrolled as a control in a pregnancy study. This specimen consisted of CD4+ T cells from peripheral blood mononuclear cells, obtained in the third trimester of pregnancy. This chain joins TRBV11-2 and TRBJ2-1; 9 nucleotides line up with TRBD2. In nucleotides, the CDR3 is TGTGCCAGCAGCTTAGGGCGAAAGCTAGCGGGAAGCTCCTACAATGAGCAGTTCTTC. Amino acids: CASSLGRKLAGSSYNEQFF.